This is a list of T cell receptor beta chains from one sample in a study of cytomegalovirus exposure and HLA in healthy donors. Some clones are missing from TCRdb's copy, which holds only in-frame ones; the method was immunoSEQ multiplex PCR. Seen here are 100,000 to 150,000 clones, 77% observed once, and the top ten hold more than 4%. Sequencing used PBMCs. The receptors derive from a male donor in good health and CMV-seropositive. Both conserved end residues are part of each CDR3. Fields, in order: V gene, J gene, D gene, clone size, CDR3 DNA, CDR3 protein. A D gene is named only where the DNA matches it firmly. Some rows have no size entry. The others give once, few or many, or a class for an expanded clone.

v_gene: TRBV7-9
j_gene: TRBJ2-3
d_gene: TRBD2
abundance: -
CDR3nt: TGTGCCAGCAGCTTACGGGTAGCGGGGAGCACAGATACGCAGTATTTT
CDR3aa: CASSLRVAGSTDTQYF

v_gene: TRBV28
j_gene: TRBJ1-6
d_gene: TRBD1
abundance: -
CDR3nt: TGTGCCACTCCCGGACAGGGCGATTCACCCCTCCACTTT
CDR3aa: CATPGQGDSPLHF

v_gene: TRBV28
j_gene: TRBJ1-2
d_gene: TRBD1
abundance: once
CDR3nt: TGTGCCAGCAGTTCGACCACCGGGACAGATTTTAGCTATGGCTACACCTTC
CDR3aa: CASSSTTGTDFSYGYTF

v_gene: TRBV2
j_gene: TRBJ2-3
d_gene: TRBD2
abundance: -
CDR3nt: TGTGCCAGCAGGCAGCCGACTAGCGCTCGGGATACGCAGTATTTT
CDR3aa: CASRQPTSARDTQYF

v_gene: TRBV2
j_gene: TRBJ1-4
d_gene: -
abundance: once
CDR3nt: TGTGCCAGCAGCGCACTGGAAAAACTGTTTTTT
CDR3aa: CASSALEKLFF

v_gene: TRBV2
j_gene: TRBJ1-4
d_gene: TRBD1
abundance: -
CDR3nt: TGTGCCAGCAGTGGAGGGACAGAGGGCAAACTGTTTTTT
CDR3aa: CASSGGTEGKLFF

v_gene: TRBV2
j_gene: TRBJ1-2
d_gene: -
abundance: -
CDR3nt: TGTGCCAGCAGTGAACGAGGGTTCAGTGGCTACACCTTC
CDR3aa: CASSERGFSGYTF

v_gene: TRBV5-1
j_gene: TRBJ2-7
d_gene: -
abundance: -
CDR3nt: TGCGCCAGCAGCCCGGACAGAGGAGACTACGAGCAGTACTTC
CDR3aa: CASSPDRGDYEQYF

v_gene: TRBV7-9
j_gene: TRBJ1-1
d_gene: -
abundance: once
CDR3nt: TGTGCCAGCAGCCCCCGGACTGAAGCTTTCTTT
CDR3aa: CASSPRTEAFF

v_gene: TRBV28
j_gene: TRBJ2-7
d_gene: TRBD1
abundance: -
CDR3nt: TGTGCCAGCAGTCCACCCTCAGGGGGCATCCTCCACGAGCAGTACTTC
CDR3aa: CASSPPSGGILHEQYF

v_gene: TRBV7-9
j_gene: TRBJ1-1
d_gene: -
abundance: -
CDR3nt: TGTTCCAGCAGCCCCGGGACTGAAGCTTTCTTT
CDR3aa: CSSSPGTEAFF

v_gene: TRBV7-6
j_gene: TRBJ2-7
d_gene: -
abundance: -
CDR3nt: TGTGCCAGCAGCTTAGCAGCAGGGGGGTACGAGCAGTACTTC
CDR3aa: CASSLAAGGYEQYF

v_gene: TRBV9
j_gene: TRBJ1-1
d_gene: TRBD1
abundance: few
CDR3nt: TGTGCCAGCAGCCCACCAGGGGGCATCACTGAAGCTTTCTTT
CDR3aa: CASSPPGGITEAFF

v_gene: TRBV27
j_gene: TRBJ1-2
d_gene: -
abundance: few
CDR3nt: TGTGCCAGCAGTTTAACAGAAACTAACTATGGCTACACCTTC
CDR3aa: CASSLTETNYGYTF